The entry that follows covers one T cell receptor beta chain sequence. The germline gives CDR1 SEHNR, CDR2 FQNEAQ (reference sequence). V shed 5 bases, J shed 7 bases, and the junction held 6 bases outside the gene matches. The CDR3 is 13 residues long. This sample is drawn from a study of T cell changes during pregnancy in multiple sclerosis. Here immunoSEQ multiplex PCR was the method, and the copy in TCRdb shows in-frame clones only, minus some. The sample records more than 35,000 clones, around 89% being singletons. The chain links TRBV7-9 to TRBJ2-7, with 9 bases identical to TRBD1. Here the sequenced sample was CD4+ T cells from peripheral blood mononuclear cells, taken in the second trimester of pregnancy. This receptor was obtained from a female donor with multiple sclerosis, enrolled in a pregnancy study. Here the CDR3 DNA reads TGTGCCAGCAGCCAAGGGACAGGGCGAGAGCAGTACTTC. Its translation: CASSQGTGREQYF.